This T cell receptor beta chain was documented in a study of PD-1 blockade in classical Hodgkin lymphoma. Study-wide points: In CD4+ cells, TCR diversity went up significantly by C4D1, but in CD8+ cells it did not. Nivolumab starters within 1 year of ASCT were excluded.

The CDR3 runs 13 residues. Looked up from germline, CDR1 is LGHNA and CDR2 is YSLEER. Trimming took 5 bases from V and 5 from J, leaving 12 bases between them. The time point: cycle 4 day 1 (C4D1), after more than five weeks of nivolumab. Patients all relapsed after autologous stem cell transplantation, and there was variation in brentuximab vedotin exposure. Classifying best responses yielded complete response, partial response or progressive disease. Sequencing used immunoSEQ multiplex PCR; TCRdb keeps in-frame clones, though not all of them. The sample holds 30,000 to 50,000 clones; 70% to 80% are singletons and the top ten take 7.5% to 10%. For this clone: Antigen specificity is unknown.

The receptor was isolated from a human donor with classical Hodgkin lymphoma. The sequencing used peripheral blood mononuclear cells (PBMCs), collected before the fourth cycle of nivolumab. The V and J genes are TRBV4-3 and TRBJ1-1; a weak D match, TRBD1 (6 bases). CDR3 sequence (DNA): TGCGCCAGCAGCTTCGAGGGGGGGACTGAAGCTTTCTTT. The encoded protein is CASSFEGGTEAFF.